Listed below are T cell receptor beta chains from one sample, sequenced in a study of glioma-infiltrating T cells. TCRdb reanalysed the multiplex PCR reads using MiXCR and keeps one entry per CDR3 protein. The table has approximately 400,000 distinct CDR3 sequences, roughly 41% seen once. Material for sequencing was glioma tissue, nonneoplastic brain tissue, or PBMCs (not recorded which). These receptors were taken from a human donor with low-grade glioma or glioblastoma, undergoing nonglioma brain surgery, or in good health (not recorded which). The CDR3 runs from the conserved cysteine through the conserved F or W. Each record gives: clone size, V gene, J gene, D gene, CDR3 protein, CDR3 DNA. The D gene is left open where the match is weak. Clone size is not always given. Where it is, it says once, few, many or a class for expanded clones.

few	TRBV4-3	TRBJ2-1	TRBD2	CASSQGKGGRAPYNEQFF	TGCGCCAGCAGCCAAGGAAAGGGCGGGAGGGCCCCCTACAATGAGCAGTTCTTC
NA	TRBV7-2	TRBJ2-7	NA	CASSFITHEQYF	TGTGCCAGCAGCTTTATTACACACGAGCAGTACTTC
NA	TRBV7-2	TRBJ2-7	NA	CASSSLGRSSYEQYF	TGTGCCAGCAGCTCGCTCGGGCGAAGCTCCTACGAGCAGTACTTC
many	TRBV4-3	TRBJ1-1	NA	CASSQYQNTEAFF	TGCGCCAGCAGCCAATACCAGAACACTGAAGCTTTCTTT
NA	TRBV4-1	TRBJ2-1	TRBD2	CASSQDRTSGKIYNEQFF	TGCGCCAGCAGCCAAGATCGTACTAGCGGGAAGATCTACAATGAGCAGTTCTTC
NA	TRBV6-5	TRBJ1-2	NA	CANVQRTSYGYTF	TGTGCCAACGTTCAGCGGACCTCCTATGGCTACACCTTC
few	TRBV28	TRBJ2-7	NA	CASSRGDRSSYEQYF	TGTGCCAGCAGCCGGGGGGACAGGAGCTCCTACGAGCAGTACTTC
NA	TRBV19	TRBJ2-7	NA	CASSISFRSYEQYF	TGTGCCAGTAGTATTAGTTTCAGATCCTACGAGCAGTACTTC
NA	TRBV29-1	TRBJ2-1	NA	CSVGRPKRYNEQFF	TGCAGCGTTGGGAGGCCTAAACGTTACAATGAGCAGTTCTTC
many	TRBV6-1	TRBJ1-1	NA	CASSPARGGGYTEAFF	TGTGCCAGCAGTCCCGCGCGAGGTGGGGGTTACACTGAAGCTTTCTTT
NA	TRBV24-1	TRBJ2-4	TRBD2	CATSVGVERDQRNIQYF	TGTGCCACCAGTGTAGGGGTGGAGCGGGATCAACGAAACATTCAGTACTTC
many	TRBV28	TRBJ1-2	NA	CASTTGPTLRGYTF	TGTGCCAGCACCACGGGACCGACCTTACGTGGCTACACCTTC
many	TRBV6-2/TRBV6-3	TRBJ1-1	NA	CASSYGGLTEAFF	TGTGCCAGCAGTTACGGGGGCCTCACTGAAGCTTTCTTT
few	TRBV7-6	TRBJ2-1	NA	CASSQSRGSYNEQFF	TGTGCCAGCAGCCAGAGCCGGGGCTCCTACAATGAGCAGTTCTTC
NA	TRBV19	TRBJ1-5	TRBD1	CASRYRQGFSNQPQHF	TGTGCCAGCCGTTACCGACAGGGTTTTAGCAATCAGCCCCAGCATTTT
few	TRBV24-1	TRBJ1-2	NA	CATSDTKQGSYGYTF	TGTGCCACCAGTGACACGAAGCAGGGGAGCTATGGCTACACCTTC
NA	TRBV20-1	TRBJ2-7	TRBD2	CSAVTEREVLYEQYF	TGCAGTGCTGTGACCGAGCGGGAGGTTCTCTACGAGCAGTACTTC
few	TRBV28	TRBJ1-2	NA	CASNQIANYGYTF	TGTGCCAGCAATCAGATCGCTAACTATGGCTACACCTTC